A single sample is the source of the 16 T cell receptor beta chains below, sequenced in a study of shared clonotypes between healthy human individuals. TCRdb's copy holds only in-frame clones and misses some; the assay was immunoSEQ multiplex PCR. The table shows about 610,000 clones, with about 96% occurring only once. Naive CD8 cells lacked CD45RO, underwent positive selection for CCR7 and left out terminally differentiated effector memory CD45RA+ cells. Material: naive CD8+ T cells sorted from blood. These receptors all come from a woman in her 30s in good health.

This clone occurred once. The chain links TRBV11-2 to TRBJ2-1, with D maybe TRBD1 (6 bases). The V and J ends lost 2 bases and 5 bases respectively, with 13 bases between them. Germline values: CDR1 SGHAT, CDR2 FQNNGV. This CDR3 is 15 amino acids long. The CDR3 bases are TGTGCCAGCAGCTTAACAGGGTTGGCGAACAATGAGCAGTTCTTC. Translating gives CASSLTGLANNEQFF.

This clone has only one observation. The CDR3 region is CSLLGSYNEQFF. The DNA for the CDR3 is TGCAGCCTTCTGGGATCCTACAATGAGCAGTTCTTC. The V call is TRBV29-1, the J call TRBJ2-1; D is undetermined. Trimming stripped 8 bases from V and 1 base from J, with 9 bases between. The CDR3 extends over 12 amino acids. In germline, CDR1 is SQVTM, CDR2 ANQGSEA.

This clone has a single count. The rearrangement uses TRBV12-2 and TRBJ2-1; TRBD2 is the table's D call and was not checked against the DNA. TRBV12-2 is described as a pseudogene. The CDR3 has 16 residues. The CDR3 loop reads CASRGGLAVLGNEQFF. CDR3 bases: TGTGCAAGTCGCGGGGGACTAGCGGTCTTAGGGAATGAGCAGTTCTTC.

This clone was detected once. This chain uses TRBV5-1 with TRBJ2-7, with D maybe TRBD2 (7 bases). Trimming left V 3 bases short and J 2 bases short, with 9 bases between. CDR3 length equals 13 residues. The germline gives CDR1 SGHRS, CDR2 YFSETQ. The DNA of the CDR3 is TGCGCCAGCAGCTGGGGGGGCCCCTACGAGCAGTACTTC. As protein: CASSWGGPYEQYF.

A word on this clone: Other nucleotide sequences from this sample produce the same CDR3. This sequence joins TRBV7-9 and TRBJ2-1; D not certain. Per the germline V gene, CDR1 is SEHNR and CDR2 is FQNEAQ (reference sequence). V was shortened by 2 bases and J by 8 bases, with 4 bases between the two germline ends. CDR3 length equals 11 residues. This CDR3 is CASSLSHEQFF. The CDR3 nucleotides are TGTGCCAGCAGCTTAAGCCATGAGCAGTTCTTC.

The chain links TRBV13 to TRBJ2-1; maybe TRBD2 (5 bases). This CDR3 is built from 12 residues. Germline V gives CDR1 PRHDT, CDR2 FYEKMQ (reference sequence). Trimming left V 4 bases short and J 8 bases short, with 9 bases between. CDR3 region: CASSSTRDEQFF. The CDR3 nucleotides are TGTGCCAGCAGCTCTACTAGGGATGAGCAGTTCTTC. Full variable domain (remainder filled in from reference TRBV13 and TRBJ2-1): AAGVIQSPRHLIKEKRETATLKCYPIPRHDTVYWYQQGPGQDPQFLISFYEKMQSDKGSIPDRFSAQQFSDYHSELNMSSLELGDSALYFCASSSTRDEQFFGPGTRLTVL.

CDR3 DNA: TGTGCCAGCAGTTGGGGACTAGCGGGGGACAATGAGCAGTTCTTC. Translated: CASSWGLAGDNEQFF. The rearrangement joins TRBV28 to TRBJ2-1; 14 bases match TRBD2. Germline assignment: CDR1 MDHEN and CDR2 SYDVKM. V lost 4 bases to trimming and J lost 5 bases; unmatched junction nucleotides: 1. The CDR3 spans 15 residues. Full variable domain (outside the CDR3, taken from reference TRBV28 and TRBJ2-1): DVKVTQSSRYLVKRTGEKVFLECVQDMDHENMFWYRQDPGLGLRLIYFSYDVKMKEKGDIPEGYSVSREKKERFSLILESASTNQTSMYLCASSWGLAGDNEQFFGPGTRLTVL.

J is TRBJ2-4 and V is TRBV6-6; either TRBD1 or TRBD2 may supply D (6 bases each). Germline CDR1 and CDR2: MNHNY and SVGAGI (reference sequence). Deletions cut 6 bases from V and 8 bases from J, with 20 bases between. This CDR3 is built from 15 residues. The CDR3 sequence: CASSTWGRGEDIQYF. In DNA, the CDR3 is TGTGCCAGCAGCACATGGGGGCGGGGAGAGGACATTCAGTACTTC.

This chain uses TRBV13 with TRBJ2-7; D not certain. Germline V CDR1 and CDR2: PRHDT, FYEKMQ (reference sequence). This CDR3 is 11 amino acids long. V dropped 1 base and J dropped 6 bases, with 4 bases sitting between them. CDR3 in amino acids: CASSLAGEQYF. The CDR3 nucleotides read TGTGCCAGCAGCTTAGCGGGCGAGCAGTACTTC.

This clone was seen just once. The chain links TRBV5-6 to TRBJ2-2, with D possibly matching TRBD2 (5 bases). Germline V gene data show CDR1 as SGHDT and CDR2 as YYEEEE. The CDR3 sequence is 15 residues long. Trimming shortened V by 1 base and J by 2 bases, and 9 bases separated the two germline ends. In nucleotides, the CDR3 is TGTGCCAGCAGCTTGAGTCTAGCCAACACCGGGGAGCTGTTTTTT. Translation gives CASSLSLANTGELFF. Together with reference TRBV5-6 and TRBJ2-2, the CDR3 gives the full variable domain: DAGVTQSPTHLIKTRGQQVTLRCSPKSGHDTVSWYQQALGQGPQFIFQYYEEEERQRGNFPDRFSGHQFPNYSSELNVNALLLGDSALYLCASSLSLANTGELFFGEGSRLTVL.

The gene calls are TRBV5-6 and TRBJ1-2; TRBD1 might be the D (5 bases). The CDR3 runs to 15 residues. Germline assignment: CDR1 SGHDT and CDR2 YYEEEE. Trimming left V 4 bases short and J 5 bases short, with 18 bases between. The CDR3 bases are TGTGCCAGCAGCCCGGGGGACGCCCTTCAGTATGGCTACACCTTC. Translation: CASSPGDALQYGYTF. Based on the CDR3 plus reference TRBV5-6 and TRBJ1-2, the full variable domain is DAGVTQSPTHLIKTRGQQVTLRCSPKSGHDTVSWYQQALGQGPQFIFQYYEEEERQRGNFPDRFSGHQFPNYSSELNVNALLLGDSALYLCASSPGDALQYGYTFGSGTRLTVV.

CDR3 nucleotides: TGCGCCAGCAGCCCGGGACTAACCAATGAGCAGTTCTTC. Translating gives CASSPGLTNEQFF. The chain combines TRBV4-1 with TRBJ2-1; 7 nucleotides line up with TRBD2. Germline V gene data show CDR1 as MGHRA and CDR2 as YSYEKL. With 4 bases clipped from V and 6 bases from J, the junction kept 3 bases outside the gene matches. The CDR3 extends over 13 amino acids.

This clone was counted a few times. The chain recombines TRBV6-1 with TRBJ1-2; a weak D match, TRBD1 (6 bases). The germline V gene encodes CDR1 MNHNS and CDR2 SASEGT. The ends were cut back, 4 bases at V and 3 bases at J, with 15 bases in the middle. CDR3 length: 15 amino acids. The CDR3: CASSGPRGGDYGYTF. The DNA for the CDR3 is TGTGCCAGCAGTGGTCCCAGGGGAGGGGACTATGGCTACACCTTC.

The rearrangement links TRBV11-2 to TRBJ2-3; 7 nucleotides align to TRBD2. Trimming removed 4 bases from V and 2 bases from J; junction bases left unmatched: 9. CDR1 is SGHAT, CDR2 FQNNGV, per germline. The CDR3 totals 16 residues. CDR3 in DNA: TGTGCCAGCAGCTGGGAAGCGGGACCTTACACAGATACGCAGTATTTT. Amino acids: CASSWEAGPYTDTQYF.

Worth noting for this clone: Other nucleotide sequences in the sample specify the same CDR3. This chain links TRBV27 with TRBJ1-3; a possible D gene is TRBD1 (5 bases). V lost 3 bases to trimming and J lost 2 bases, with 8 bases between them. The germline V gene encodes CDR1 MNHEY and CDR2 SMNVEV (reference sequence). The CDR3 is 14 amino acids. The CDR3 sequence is CASSFGGAGNTIYF. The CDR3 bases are TGTGCCAGCAGTTTCGGGGGGGCTGGAAACACCATATATTTT.

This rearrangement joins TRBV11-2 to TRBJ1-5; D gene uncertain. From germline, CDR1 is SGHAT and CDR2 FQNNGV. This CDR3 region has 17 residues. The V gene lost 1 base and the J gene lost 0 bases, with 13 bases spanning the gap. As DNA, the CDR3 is TGTGCCAGCAGCTTAGGATTGGCAGACAATAGCAATCAGCCCCAGCATTTT. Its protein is CASSLGLADNSNQPQHF.